The 18 T cell receptor beta chains below all came from one sample that was sequenced in a study of T cells in Graves' hyperthyroidism and ophthalmopathy. RNA transcripts were the template for amplifying TCR beta CDR3 regions. With the HTBI primer set, the TCR CDR3 went through a first round of RT-PCR. Via MiXCR, TCRdb re-called the multiplex PCR reads, giving one row per CDR3 protein. Altogether fewer than 110,000 distinct CDR3 sequences are present, less than 55% being singletons, with the ten largest covering 26%. Material: blood. Source of these receptors: a man between 40 and 49 years old with Graves' hyperthyroidism.

J is TRBJ1-6 and V is TRBV2; 9 bases fit TRBD1. CDR3 size: 15 residues. CDR1 is SNHLY, CDR2 FYNNEI, per germline. Trimming removed 2 bases from V and 8 bases from J; junction bases left unmatched: 4. In DNA, the CDR3 is TGTGCCAGCAGTGAAAGACAGGGGGTTGATTCACCCCTCCACTTT. Amino acid sequence: CASSERQGVDSPLHF.

This clonotype was counted ten times or more. This rearrangement joins TRBV6-2 or TRBV6-3 to TRBJ2-7; D unclear. The CDR3 covers 13 residues. Per germline, CDR1 MNHEY and CDR2 SVGEGT. Trimming cost V 0 bases and J 6 bases, with 9 bases left between them. The CDR3: CASSYSTFVEQYF. The CDR3 coding sequence is TGTGCCAGCAGTTACTCGACCTTTGTCGAGCAGTACTTC.

This clonotype has a count of ten or more. The chain joins TRBV6-5 to TRBJ1-2; 9 positions agree with TRBD1. Germline CDR1 is MNHEY and CDR2 is SVGAGI. This CDR3 has 15 amino acids. The V segment lost 4 bases and the J segment 13 bases; nucleotides outside the gene matches: 16. CDR3 DNA: TGTGCCAGCAGTTCCCCCTATGGGGACAGGGATGCCTTCACCTTC. This sequence encodes CASSSPYGDRDAFTF.

This chain's CDR3 is CASSSTPRQVNTDTQYF. The CDR3 DNA is TGTGCCAGCAGCTCGACCCCTCGACAGGTCAACACAGATACGCAGTATTTT. The chain is built from TRBV5-8 and TRBJ2-3; tentative D call: TRBD1 (6 bases). The CDR3 has 17 amino acids. Trimming cost V 3 bases and J 2 bases, with 19 bases left between them. Germline loops: CDR1 SGHTS, CDR2 YDEGEE.

The chain carries TRBV24-1 and TRBJ1-5, with TRBD1 identical over 11 bases. The CDR3 contains 15 residues. V dropped 5 bases and J dropped 6; count of bases not matched to a gene: 5. Germline V gives CDR1 KGHDR, CDR2 SFDVKD. The DNA for the CDR3 is TGTGCCACCAGTGCATCCGGGACAGGGGGTCAGCCCCAGCATTTT. As protein: CATSASGTGGQPQHF.

The chain couples TRBV10-3 to TRBJ1-3; TRBD1 is a possible D gene (5 bases). The CDR3 covers 14 residues. V was cut by 3 bases and J by 2 bases, with 8 bases left in between. Germline V gives CDR1 ENHRY, CDR2 SYGVKD. CDR3 coding DNA: TGTGCCATCAGTGATAGAGGGGCTGGAAACACCATATATTTT. It yields the protein CAISDRGAGNTIYF.

This clonotype was counted only a few times. The chain carries TRBV19 and TRBJ1-2, with D possibly TRBD1 on 6 matching bases. From germline, CDR1 is LNHDA and CDR2 SQIVND (reference sequence). The ends were cut back, 11 bases at V and 7 bases at J, with 17 bases in the middle. This CDR3 has 12 residues. In DNA, the CDR3 is TGTGCCTGGAATCGGGGGGCAGCTGGCTACACCTTC. Its protein product is CAWNRGAAGYTF.

This clonotype has only a few counts. The rearrangement links TRBV25-1 to TRBJ2-3; TRBD2 agrees at 13 bases. V lost 5 bases, J lost 4 bases, and 6 bases stayed unmatched. Germline CDR1 and CDR2: MGHDK and SYGVNS. The CDR3 length is 16 residues. The CDR3 loop reads CASSSSGLAGSDTQYF. The CDR3 DNA sequence: TGTGCCAGCAGTTCCTCGGGACTAGCGGGGTCAGATACGCAGTATTTT.

This clonotype was found many times. This rearrangement joins TRBV6-6 to TRBJ2-5, with 9 bases lining up with TRBD2. The CDR3 runs to 16 residues. Germline V lookup: CDR1 MNHNY, CDR2 SVGAGI (reference sequence). V shed 0 bases and J 3 bases; nucleotides not matched to a gene: 5. Written as DNA, the CDR3 is TGTGCCAGCAGTTACTCGAAGACTAGCGGTAAAGAGACCCAGTACTTC. Protein: CASSYSKTSGKETQYF.

On this clonotype itself: A junction end diverges from the germline sequence, so it may reflect a read error. CDR3 residues: CAGSSRQGEINEKLFF. In DNA, the CDR3 is TGTGCCGGCAGCTCGCGGCAGGGGGAGATTAATGAAAAACTGTTTTTT. This rearrangement joins TRBV7-9 to TRBJ1-4; 7 bases map to TRBD1. Germline CDR1 is SEHNR and CDR2 is FQNEAQ (reference sequence). This CDR3 is 16 amino acids long.

This clonotype was observed at least ten times. The gene calls are TRBV6-5 and TRBJ2-7; 11 bases match TRBD2. CDR3 length: 17 residues. Germline V CDR1 and CDR2: MNHEY, SVGAGI. V lost 2 bases, J lost 0 bases, and 6 bases stayed unmatched. Here the CDR3 DNA reads TGTGCCAGCAGTTACCAGACTAGCGGGATAAGCTCCTACGAGCAGTACTTC. It yields the protein CASSYQTSGISSYEQYF.

V usage is TRBV9 and J usage is TRBJ2-1; D possibly corresponds to TRBD1 (6 bases). The ends were cut back, 0 bases at V and 12 bases at J, with 19 bases in the middle. CDR1 SGDLS and CDR2 YYNGEE come from the germline V gene. The CDR3 spans 15 residues. CDR3 sequence (DNA): TGTGCCAGCAGCGTAGTAGGGACAAGCACAGATACGCAGTTCTTC. Translated, it gives CASSVVGTSTDTQFF.

This clonotype was counted ten times or more. The chain is built from TRBV5-4 and TRBJ2-7, with D perhaps being TRBD1 or TRBD2 (5 bases each). The CDR3 has 15 amino acids. Germline lookup yields CDR1 SGHNT and CDR2 YYREEE (reference sequence). The ends were cut back, 3 bases at V and 0 bases at J, with 13 bases in the middle. The CDR3 bases are TGTGCCAGCAGCTCCCTTTTGGGGGACTCCTACGAGCAGTACTTC. It translates to CASSSLLGDSYEQYF.

This clonotype occurred many times. The CDR3 region has the DNA TGTGCCACAAGGACAGCTTACAATGAGCAGTTCTTC. Translation: CATRTAYNEQFF. V usage is TRBV19 and J usage is TRBJ2-1, with D possibly TRBD1 on 6 matching bases. Trimming shortened V by 10 bases and J by 4 bases, and 11 bases separated the two germline ends. Germline assignment: CDR1 LNHDA and CDR2 SQIVND (reference sequence). The CDR3 has 12 residues.

In the case of this clonotype: The conserved phenylalanine or tryptophan normally closing the CDR3 is absent here, so this likely arose from a read error. This chain joins TRBV12-5 and TRBJ2-3; 10 nucleotides match TRBD2. The J segment lost 5 bases and the V segment lost 4 bases, leaving 9 bases of the junction unmatched. The CDR3 length is 16 residues. Germline loops: CDR1 LGHNT, CDR2 FRNRAP. The CDR3 DNA reads TGTGCTAGTGGTTACCCCGAACTAGCGGGAAGAGATACGCAGTATGTT. Protein product: CASGYPELAGRDTQYV.

This clonotype was observed many times. J is TRBJ2-1 and V is TRBV7-9; TRBD2 might be the D (5 bases). Per the germline V gene, CDR1 is SEHNR and CDR2 is FQNEAQ (reference sequence). V lost 2 bases, J lost 9 bases, and 14 bases lay in between. The CDR3 consists of 14 residues. As DNA, the CDR3 is TGTGCCAGCAGCTTAATCCAGCACGGAGGTGAGCAGTTCTTC. Its translation: CASSLIQHGGEQFF.

In regard to this clonotype: The junction does not match germline at one end; this may be a read error. The chain couples TRBV7-7 to TRBJ2-3; unclear D gene. The CDR3 has 11 residues. The germline gives CDR1 SSHAT, CDR2 FNYEAQ (reference sequence). Here the CDR3 DNA reads TGTGCTAGCAGCCCACTCGACACGCAGTATTTT. It yields the protein CASSPLDTQYF. Variable domain in full (rest from reference TRBV7-7 and TRBJ2-3): GAGVSQSPRYKVTKRGQDVTLRCDPISSHATLYWYQQALGQGPEFLTYFNYEAQPDKSGLPSDRFSAERPEGSISTLTIQRTEQRDSAMYRCASSPLDTQYFGPGTRLTVL.

This clonotype was observed a few times. The CDR3 here is CASSLLTGLAYEQYF. Here the CDR3 DNA reads TGTGCCAGCAGCCTACTGACAGGGTTAGCCTACGAGCAGTACTTC. The J gene is TRBJ2-7, the V gene TRBV6-1, with 7 positions matching TRBD1. Looked up from germline, CDR1 is MNHNS and CDR2 is SASEGT. The CDR3 has 15 amino acids. Germline trimming cut 6 bases from V and 2 bases from J; bases unmatched to any gene: 10.